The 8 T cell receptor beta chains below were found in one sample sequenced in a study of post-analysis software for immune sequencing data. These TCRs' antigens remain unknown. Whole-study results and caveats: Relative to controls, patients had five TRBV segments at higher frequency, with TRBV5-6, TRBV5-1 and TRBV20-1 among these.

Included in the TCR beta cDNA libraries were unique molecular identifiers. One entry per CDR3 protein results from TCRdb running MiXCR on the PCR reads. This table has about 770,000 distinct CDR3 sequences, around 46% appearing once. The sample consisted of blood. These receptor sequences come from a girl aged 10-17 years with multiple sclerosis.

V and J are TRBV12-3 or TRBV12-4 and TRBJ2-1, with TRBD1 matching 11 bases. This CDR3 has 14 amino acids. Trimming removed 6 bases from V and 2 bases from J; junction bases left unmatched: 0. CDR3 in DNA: TGTGCCAGCAGGGGACAGGGGGCCTACAATGAGCAGTTCTTC. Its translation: CASRGQGAYNEQFF.

The CDR3 sequence is CASSVGLPSSGANVLTF. The DNA of the CDR3 is TGTGCCAGCAGCGTCGGACTTCCCTCTTCTGGGGCCAACGTCCTGACTTTC. This chain uses TRBV9 with TRBJ2-6; possibly TRBD2 for D (5 bases). Germline CDR1 and CDR2: SGDLS and YYNGEE. CDR3 length equals 17 residues. Trimming removed 2 bases at V and 1 base at J, with 13 bases between.

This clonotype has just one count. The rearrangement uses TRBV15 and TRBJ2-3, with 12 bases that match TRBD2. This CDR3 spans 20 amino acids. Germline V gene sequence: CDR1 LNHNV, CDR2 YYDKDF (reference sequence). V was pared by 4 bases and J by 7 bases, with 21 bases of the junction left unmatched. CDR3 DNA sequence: TGTGCCACCAGCAAGGCACGGGGCGATCGAGGACTAGCGGGACTGAATACGCAGTATTTT. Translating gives CATSKARGDRGLAGLNTQYF.

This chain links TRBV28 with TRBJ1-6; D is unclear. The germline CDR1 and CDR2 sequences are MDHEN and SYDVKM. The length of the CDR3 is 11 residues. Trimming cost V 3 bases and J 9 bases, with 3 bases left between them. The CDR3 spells CASSFGSPLHF. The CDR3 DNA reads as TGTGCCAGCAGTTTCGGTTCACCCCTCCACTTT.

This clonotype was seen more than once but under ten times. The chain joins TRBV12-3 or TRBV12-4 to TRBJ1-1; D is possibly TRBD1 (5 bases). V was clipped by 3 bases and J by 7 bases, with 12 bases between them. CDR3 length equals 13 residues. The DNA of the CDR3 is TGTGCCAGCAGTTTGGACCACGGGGGTGAAGCTTTCTTT. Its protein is CASSLDHGGEAFF.

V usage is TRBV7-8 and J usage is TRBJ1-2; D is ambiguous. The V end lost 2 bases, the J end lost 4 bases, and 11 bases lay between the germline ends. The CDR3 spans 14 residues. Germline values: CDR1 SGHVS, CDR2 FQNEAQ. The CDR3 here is CASSLSQNRYGYTF. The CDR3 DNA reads TGTGCCAGCAGCTTATCCCAGAATCGCTATGGCTACACCTTC.

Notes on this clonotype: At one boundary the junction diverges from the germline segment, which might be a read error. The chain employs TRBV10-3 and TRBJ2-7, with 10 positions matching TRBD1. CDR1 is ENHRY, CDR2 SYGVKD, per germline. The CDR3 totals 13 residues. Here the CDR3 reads CAFSGTGATEQYF. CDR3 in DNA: TGTGCCTTCAGTGGGACAGGGGCCACCGAGCAGTACTTC.

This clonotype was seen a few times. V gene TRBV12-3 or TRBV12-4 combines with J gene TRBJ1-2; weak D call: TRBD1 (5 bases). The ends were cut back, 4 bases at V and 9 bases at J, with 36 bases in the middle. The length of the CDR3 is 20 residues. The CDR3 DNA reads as TGTGCCAGCAGTTCGGGGCGTAATGCCCGACAGCCTGTTCCGGCCCTGAGCTACACCTTC. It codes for CASSSGRNARQPVPALSYTF.